One and the same sample provided the 25 T cell receptor beta chains below, sequenced in a study of T-cell memory formation after mild COVID-19. Using its own MiXCR run on the 5' RACE reads, TCRdb lists one record per CDR3 protein. The sample yields 290,000 or so distinct CDR3 sequences, approximately 20% seen once. The specimen sequenced was PBMCs or a T cell subset sorted from them (not recorded which). The source is a young man who had mild COVID-19 (a few samples of this study predate the infection). Cell type and time point are not known.

The chain carries TRBV2 and TRBJ2-1; the match to TRBD1 covers 7 bases. The length of the CDR3 is 16 residues. Germline values: CDR1 SNHLY, CDR2 FYNNEI. V lost 6 bases, J lost 3 bases, and 11 bases stayed unmatched. In DNA, the CDR3 is TGTGCCAGCAGCGACACGCCACAGGGGATCTACAATGAGCAGTTCTTC. This codes for CASSDTPQGIYNEQFF.

This chain uses TRBV7-6 with TRBJ2-1, with D perhaps matching TRBD1 or TRBD2 (5 bases each). CDR1 is SGHVS, CDR2 FNYEAQ, per germline. Trimming left V 4 bases short and J 4 bases short, with 8 bases between. The length of the CDR3 is 13 residues. CDR3 in DNA: TGTGCCAGCAGCTCCAGGGAGTACAATGAGCAGTTCTTC. The encoded protein is CASSSREYNEQFF. Supplemented by reference TRBV7-6 and TRBJ2-1, the full variable domain reads GAGVSQSPRYKVTKRGQDVALRCDPISGHVSLYWYRQALGQGPEFLTYFNYEAQQDKSGLPNDRFSAERPEGSISTLTIQRTEQRDSAMYRCASSSREYNEQFFGPGTRLTVL.

This clonotype has only a few counts. The chain recombines TRBV10-3 with TRBJ1-1, with a possible D match to TRBD1 (5 bases). Germline CDR1 is ENHRY and CDR2 is SYGVKD. The CDR3 has 14 residues. Trimming removed 9 bases at V and 8 bases at J, with 22 bases between. CDR3 amino acids: CAIRKTQGRGEAFF. The CDR3 DNA reads as TGTGCCATTCGGAAGACGCAAGGTCGGGGGGAAGCTTTCTTT.

The sample holds a few counts of this clonotype. The chain carries TRBV20-1 and TRBJ2-3; 11 bases fit TRBD2. Germline trimming cut 3 bases from V and 2 bases from J; bases unmatched to any gene: 4. The CDR3 extends over 15 amino acids. The germline gives CDR1 DFQATT, CDR2 SNEGSKA (reference sequence). The CDR3 sequence: CSARGTSGNTDTQYF. The CDR3, as DNA: TGCAGTGCTAGGGGGACTAGCGGAAACACAGATACGCAGTATTTT.

This clonotype was seen a few times. The chain is built from TRBV10-3 and TRBJ2-1; tentative D call: TRBD1 (6 bases). Germline values: CDR1 ENHRY, CDR2 SYGVKD. Trimming removed 0 bases at V and 3 bases at J, with 12 bases between. The CDR3 is 16 residues long. CDR3 protein: CAISESRQEYYNEQFF. In DNA form, the CDR3 reads TGTGCCATCAGTGAGTCCCGACAGGAGTACTACAATGAGCAGTTCTTC.

The chain has TRBV7-6 and TRBJ2-1; 8 positions match TRBD1. The CDR3 runs 15 residues. Germline-derived CDR1 and CDR2 are SGHVS and FNYEAQ. V lost 2 bases and J lost 10; bases outside the gene matches: 10. In DNA form, the CDR3 reads TGTGCCAGCAGCTTAACAGGGGGAGGAATAATAGAGCAGTTCTTC. It encodes CASSLTGGGIIEQFF.

V usage is TRBV2 and J usage is TRBJ1-6, with D possibly matching TRBD1 (5 bases). The V gene lost 8 bases and the J gene lost 9 bases, with 14 bases spanning the gap. The germline CDR1 and CDR2 sequences are SNHLY and FYNNEI. This CDR3 has 13 amino acids. CDR3 in amino acids: CASGGAGVSPLHF. The CDR3 DNA is TGTGCCAGCGGCGGGGCCGGGGTTTCACCCCTCCACTTT.

V and J are TRBV7-9 and TRBJ1-4; D not certain. The V end lost 5 bases, the J end lost 4 bases, and 11 bases lay between the germline ends. CDR1 is SEHNR and CDR2 is FQNEAQ in the germline V gene (reference sequence). CDR3 length equals 14 residues. The CDR3 loop is CASSTDGYNEKLFF. The CDR3 nucleotides read TGTGCCAGCAGCACCGACGGATATAATGAAAAACTGTTTTTT.

DNA for the CDR3: TGTGCCAGCAGCCCAAACGGGGCCCAAGAGACCCAGTACTTC. Translated, it gives CASSPNGAQETQYF. V and J are TRBV12-3 or TRBV12-4 and TRBJ2-5; either TRBD1 or TRBD2 may fit D (5 bases each). The CDR3 is 14 amino acids. Trimming shortened V by 6 bases and J by 1 base, and 12 bases separated the two germline ends.

V gene TRBV3-1 combines with J gene TRBJ1-1, with D unclear. Germline CDR1 LGHDT, CDR2 YNNKEL (reference sequence). The CDR3 covers 14 residues. Trimming took 2 bases from V and 4 from J, leaving 11 bases between them. The CDR3 loop is CASSQSDLGTEAFF. As DNA, the CDR3 is TGTGCCAGCAGCCAATCGGACCTGGGCACTGAAGCTTTCTTT. Full variable domain (missing parts from reference TRBV3-1 and TRBJ1-1): DTAVSQTPKYLVTQMGNDKSIKCEQNLGHDTMYWYKQDSKKFLKIMFSYNNKELIINETVPNRFSPKSPDKAHLNLHINSLELGDSAVYFCASSQSDLGTEAFFGQGTRLTVV.

In its sample, this clonotype was seen a few times. V and J are TRBV7-2 and TRBJ2-1; D ambiguous. Germline CDR1 reads SGHTA; CDR2 reads FQGNSA. Trimming took off 5 bases at V and 4 bases at J, with 9 bases between the two ends. The CDR3 has 13 amino acids. This CDR3 reads CASSPRHYNEQFF. The CDR3 DNA reads TGTGCCAGCAGCCCCCGACATTACAATGAGCAGTTCTTC. The variable domain in full, completed from reference TRBV7-2 and TRBJ2-1, reads GAGVSQSPSNKVTEKGKDVELRCDPISGHTALYWYRQSLGQGLEFLIYFQGNSAPDKSGLPSDRFSAERTGGSVSTLTIQRTQQEDSAVYLCASSPRHYNEQFFGPGTRLTVL.

This clonotype was observed a handful of times. This chain uses TRBV5-5 with TRBJ2-5; tentatively, D is TRBD1 (5 bases). CDR3 size: 14 residues. CDR1 is SGHKS and CDR2 is YYEKEE in the germline V gene (reference sequence). The ends were cut back, 2 bases at V and 1 base at J, with 9 bases in the middle. CDR3 nucleotides: TGTGCCAGCAGCTTTGGCAGGGCCCAAGAGACCCAGTACTTC. Protein sequence: CASSFGRAQETQYF.

The chain recombines TRBV4-1 with TRBJ2-3; D not resolved. CDR3 length: 15 amino acids. V was shortened by 0 bases and J by 0 bases, with 7 bases between the two germline ends. Germline V lookup: CDR1 MGHRA, CDR2 YSYEKL. The DNA of the CDR3 is TGCGCCAGCAGCCAAGATAGGCCAAGCACAGATACGCAGTATTTT. Translating it yields CASSQDRPSTDTQYF.

This chain uses TRBV7-2 with TRBJ2-3; D gene ambiguous. The V and J ends lost 1 base and 4 bases respectively, with 6 bases between them. Looked up from germline, CDR1 is SGHTA and CDR2 is FQGNSA. CDR3 length: 13 residues. The CDR3 DNA reads TGTGCCAGCAGCTTAGTCATGTCAGATACGCAGTATTTT. This translates into CASSLVMSDTQYF.

This clonotype occurred many times. CDR3 region: CASSLNVGGGPYNEQFF. For the CDR3, the DNA is TGTGCCAGCAGCTTAAATGTGGGCGGGGGACCCTACAATGAGCAGTTCTTC. The chain couples TRBV7-2 to TRBJ2-1; 7 nucleotides agree with TRBD2. Looked up from germline, CDR1 is SGHTA and CDR2 is FQGNSA. CDR3 length equals 17 residues. V lost 2 bases, J lost 2 bases, and 9 bases stayed unmatched.

The CDR3: CASTLTGEHPEQYF. CDR3 DNA: TGTGCCAGCACCCTGACAGGAGAGCACCCCGAGCAGTACTTC. The gene calls are TRBV13 and TRBJ2-7, with TRBD1 as a possible D gene (6 bases). Germline-derived CDR1 and CDR2 are PRHDT and FYEKMQ (reference sequence). The CDR3 totals 14 residues. Trimming took off 7 bases at V and 6 bases at J, with 19 bases between the two ends.

This clonotype was seen a handful of times. The chain carries TRBV7-2 and TRBJ2-1; D is perhaps TRBD1 (5 bases). Deletions cut 3 bases from V and 9 bases from J, with 15 bases between. The germline CDR1 and CDR2 sequences are SGHTA and FQGNSA. The CDR3 is 14 amino acids. CDR3 DNA: TGTGCCAGCAGCTTTAGGGGTAGTAACAGTGAGCAGTTCTTC. The encoded protein is CASSFRGSNSEQFF.

The rearrangement joins TRBV4-1 to TRBJ2-7; D may be TRBD2 (6 bases). The CDR3 contains 14 residues. Between the trimmed V and J ends, which lost 4 bases and 2 bases, there was a span of 12 bases. Germline values: CDR1 MGHRA, CDR2 YSYEKL. CDR3 sequence (DNA): TGCGCCAGCAGCCCAGCCGGGAGACCCTACGAGCAGTACGTC. Protein: CASSPAGRPYEQYV.

The table lists this clonotype with a few counts. The chain is built from TRBV6-5 and TRBJ1-5, with 10 positions matching TRBD1. Germline CDR1 and CDR2: MNHEY and SVGAGI. V was pared by 6 bases and J by 5 bases, with 4 bases of the junction left unmatched. The length of the CDR3 is 14 residues. CDR3 DNA sequence: TGTGCCAGCAGAAGTGGGACAGGGGATCAGCCCCAGCATTTT. This encodes CASRSGTGDQPQHF.

Only a few counts were recorded for this clonotype. This chain joins TRBV7-2 and TRBJ1-6, with 7 nucleotides matching TRBD1. Germline CDR1 and CDR2: SGHTA and FQGNSA. CDR3 length: 19 amino acids. V shed 0 bases and J 10 bases; nucleotides not matched to a gene: 18. This CDR3 reads CASSLAGGTALSSPSPLHF. CDR3 nucleotides: TGTGCCAGCAGCTTAGCAGGGGGGACAGCCTTATCGTCTCCATCACCCCTCCACTTT.

The chain combines TRBV6-5 with TRBJ2-5; D is uncertain. CDR3 length: 13 residues. The germline CDR1 and CDR2 sequences are MNHEY and SVGAGI. Trimming removed 2 bases from V and 5 bases from J, with 9 bases in between. The CDR3 sequence: CASSYPGSETQYF. CDR3 nucleotides: TGTGCCAGCAGTTACCCAGGATCGGAGACCCAGTACTTC.

This clonotype was seen only a few times. The CDR3 sequence is CASSPRLSDTQYF. The DNA of the CDR3 is TGTGCCAGCAGCCCCCGCCTATCGGATACGCAGTATTTT. V gene TRBV5-6 combines with J gene TRBJ2-3; no definite D call. CDR1 is SGHDT and CDR2 is YYEEEE in the germline V gene. The CDR3 sequence is 13 residues long. The ends were cut back, 4 bases at V and 6 bases at J, with 12 bases in the middle.

The chain uses TRBV5-1 and TRBJ2-3, with 7 bases that match TRBD2. CDR1 SGHRS and CDR2 YFSETQ come from the germline V gene. The ends lost 5 bases at V and 3 bases at J; junction bases unmatched: 12. This CDR3 has 16 residues. Here the CDR3 reads CASRVGRRTITDTQYF. The DNA of the CDR3 is TGCGCCAGCAGGGTCGGGAGGCGGACCATTACAGATACGCAGTATTTT.

The chain recombines TRBV7-3 with TRBJ2-5; D is unclear. Trimming pared 8 bases from V and 5 bases from J, leaving 12 bases between. Germline CDR1 SGHTA, CDR2 FQGTGA. The CDR3 has 12 amino acids. The CDR3 sequence: CASGRMGETQYF. The DNA for the CDR3 is TGTGCCAGCGGACGGATGGGGGAGACCCAGTACTTC. Using reference TRBV7-3 and TRBJ2-5 for the parts outside the CDR3, the full variable domain is GAGVSQTPSNKVTEKGKYVELRCDPISGHTALYWYRQSLGQGPEFLIYFQGTGAADDSGLPNDRFFAVRPEGSVSTLKIQRTERGDSAVYLCASGRMGETQYFGPGTRLLVL.

Ten or more counts support this clonotype. The V and J genes are TRBV7-8 and TRBJ2-2; D possibly corresponds to TRBD2 (5 bases). The CDR3 sequence is 12 residues long. CDR1 is SGHVS, CDR2 FQNEAQ, per germline. Trimming took 11 bases from V and 6 from J, leaving 13 bases between them. CDR3 DNA sequence: TGTGCCGCAGGACTTCTACCCGGGGAGCTGTTTTTT. Encoded protein: CAAGLLPGELFF.